This entry lists 16 T cell receptor beta chains sequenced from one sample in a study of T-cell memory formation after mild COVID-19. MiXCR, applied by TCRdb to the 5' RACE reads, yields one record per CDR3 protein. The sample has around 300,000 distinct CDR3 sequences, over 10% seen once; the top ten hold about 20%. Input material: PBMCs or a T cell subset sorted from them (not recorded which). The receptor source for this set is a man aged 18 to 29 who had mild COVID-19 (a few samples of this study predate the infection). Cell type and time point are not known.

The V and J genes are TRBV6-2 or TRBV6-3 and TRBJ1-2; perhaps TRBD1 as D (6 bases). This CDR3 spans 17 amino acids. Trimming pared 7 bases from V and 5 bases from J, leaving 26 bases between. Germline V lookup: CDR1 MNHEY, CDR2 SVGEGT. The CDR3 nucleotides read TGTGCCAGCAACGACCAGCGGGACACCCTTAAGGGGTATGGCTACACCTTC. As protein: CASNDQRDTLKGYGYTF.

This clonotype was seen repeatedly, ten times or more. The chain recombines TRBV20-1 with TRBJ2-7; 7 bases are shared with TRBD2. The CDR3 totals 12 residues. The V gene's germline CDR1 is DFQATT and CDR2 SNEGSKA (reference sequence). The ends lost 4 bases at V and 7 bases at J; junction bases unmatched: 7. The CDR3 DNA follows: TGCAGTGCTACTAGCGGTCTGGGGGAGCAGTACTTC. Translating it yields CSATSGLGEQYF.

This chain joins TRBV23-1 and TRBJ1-5; a possible D gene is TRBD1 (6 bases). TRBV23-1 is classed as an ORF, of uncertain function. The CDR3 sequence is 13 residues long. Trimming stripped 11 bases from V and 5 bases from J, with 16 bases between. CDR3 amino acids: CAFRWGADQPQHF. CDR3 bases: TGCGCCTTTCGTTGGGGGGCTGATCAGCCCCAGCATTTT.

The chain recombines TRBV7-3 with TRBJ2-5, with 10 bases fitting TRBD2. Trimming cost V 5 bases and J 3 bases; bases outside gene matches: 6. The CDR3 consists of 15 residues. Germline CDR1 and CDR2: SGHTA and FQGTGA. The CDR3 here is CASSGTGTSEETQYF. CDR3 in DNA: TGTGCCAGCAGCGGTACCGGGACTAGCGAAGAGACCCAGTACTTC.

The rearrangement joins TRBV11-2 to TRBJ2-1, with D possibly matching TRBD2 (7 bases). Germline V gives CDR1 SGHAT, CDR2 FQNNGV. Trimming removed 5 bases at V and 6 bases at J, with 17 bases between. The CDR3 is 15 residues long. The CDR3 nucleotides are TGTGCCAGCAGCCCATCAGGGGCTAGCGGCAATGAGCAGTTCTTC. It specifies CASSPSGASGNEQFF.

With regard to this clonotype: A read error may account for a junction end that differs from germline. The chain recombines TRBV4-3 with TRBJ1-1; possible D gene TRBD1, 6 bases. The V gene's germline CDR1 is LGHNA and CDR2 YSLEER. The CDR3 is 14 residues long. For the CDR3, the DNA is TGCGCCAGCAGCCGCTACGAACAGGGCACTGAAGCTTTATTT. Protein: CASSRYEQGTEALF.

This clonotype came up a few times. The chain is built from TRBV5-1 and TRBJ2-1, with a weak D call TRBD2 (5 bases). CDR1 SGHRS and CDR2 YFSETQ come from the germline V gene. The V gene lost 4 bases and the J gene lost 7 bases, with 9 bases spanning the gap. CDR3 length: 12 residues. Here the CDR3 reads CASSREENEQFF. The CDR3 coding sequence is TGCGCCAGCAGCCGGGAAGAAAATGAGCAGTTCTTC. Full variable domain (missing parts from reference TRBV5-1 and TRBJ2-1): KAGVTQTPRYLIKTRGQQVTLSCSPISGHRSVSWYQQTPGQGLQFLFEYFSETQRNKGNFPGRFSGRQFSNSRSEMNVSTLELGDSALYLCASSREENEQFFGPGTRLTVL.

This clonotype was recorded a few times. The chain couples TRBV10-3 to TRBJ2-1, with D maybe TRBD2 (7 bases). V was pared by 2 bases and J by 10 bases, with 18 bases between. The CDR3 length is 15 residues. CDR1 and CDR2 (germline): ENHRY, SYGVKD. The CDR3 spells CAISEGGAPIGEQFF. CDR3 bases: TGTGCCATCAGTGAGGGGGGGGCCCCCATAGGGGAGCAGTTCTTC.

This rearrangement joins TRBV12-3 or TRBV12-4 to TRBJ2-7, with 7 positions matching TRBD2. This CDR3 has 15 amino acids. The ends lost 4 bases at V and 2 bases at J; junction bases unmatched: 8. Written as DNA, the CDR3 is TGTGCCAGCAGTTGGTTTGGCGGGGGACCCTACGAGCAGTACTTC. Its translation is CASSWFGGGPYEQYF.

The CDR3 sequence: CSASSGPNTEAFF. The DNA of the CDR3 is TGCAGTGCTAGTTCCGGTCCGAACACTGAAGCTTTCTTT. The chain links TRBV20-1 to TRBJ1-1; D is uncertain. The CDR3 length is 13 residues. Trimming shortened V by 3 bases and J by 1 base, and 9 bases separated the two germline ends. Germline V CDR1 and CDR2: DFQATT, SNEGSKA (reference sequence).

This clonotype was found a few times. The chain joins TRBV7-2 to TRBJ1-2, with a tentative D call TRBD1 (5 bases). Germline V CDR1 and CDR2: SGHTA, FQGNSA. The length of the CDR3 is 13 residues. V lost 5 bases and J lost 6, with 13 bases in between. DNA for the CDR3: TGTGCCAGCAGCCCTAGGGGAGGGGATGGCTACACCTTC. Protein: CASSPRGGDGYTF.

The genes are TRBV6-2 or TRBV6-3 and TRBJ2-5; D possibly corresponds to TRBD2 (6 bases). The V end lost 4 bases, the J end lost 5 bases, and 17 bases lay between the germline ends. From germline, CDR1 is MNHEY and CDR2 SVGEGT. This CDR3 is built from 15 residues. CDR3 region: CASSSNPTSFETQYF. Here the CDR3 DNA reads TGTGCCAGCAGTTCCAACCCCACTAGCTTTGAGACCCAGTACTTC.

The chain is built from TRBV2 and TRBJ2-7, with no clear D. Trimming left V 4 bases short and J 3 bases short, with 10 bases between. Germline V gene data show CDR1 as SNHLY and CDR2 as FYNNEI. The CDR3 extends over 13 amino acids. In DNA, the CDR3 is TGTGCCAGCAGTGGCCGAAGGAACTACGAGCAGTACGTC. Its translation: CASSGRRNYEQYV.

This clonotype has just a few counts. The chain links TRBV27 to TRBJ2-5; 7 bases line up with TRBD1. The germline CDR1 and CDR2 sequences are MNHEY and SMNVEV (reference sequence). V gave up 0 bases and J gave up 1 base; unmatched junction bases: 2. CDR3 length: 15 residues. The CDR3 DNA is TGTGCCAGCAGTTTATCGACAGGGTTCCAAGAGACCCAGTACTTC. This translates into CASSLSTGFQETQYF.

This clonotype has just a few counts. The rearrangement links TRBV21-1 to TRBJ2-5; the table's D call TRBD1 went unverified against the DNA. TRBV21-1 is a pseudogene locus. The CDR3 is 14 amino acids. CDR3 loop: CASSFDRVRETQYF. The CDR3 DNA follows: TGTGCCAGCAGCTTTGACAGGGTCCGAGAGACCCAGTACTTC.

This clonotype has more than one count but fewer than ten. The chain couples TRBV29-1 to TRBJ2-7; D gene ambiguous. This CDR3 region has 13 residues. Germline CDR1 SQVTM, CDR2 ANQGSEA. V was cut by 2 bases and J by 0 bases, with 8 bases left in between. This chain's CDR3 is CSVERPNSYEQYF. The CDR3 bases are TGCAGCGTTGAAAGGCCGAACTCCTACGAGCAGTACTTC.